This T cell receptor (beta chain) originates from a study of blood T cell repertoires in COVID-19. Study-wide context: The origin of the acute and convalescent COVID-19 samples was the United States, Italy and Spain. The analysed material was cDNA or gDNA that came from T cells, B-cell-depleted T cells, or PBMCs.

Generated by immunoSEQ multiplex PCR, the TCRdb table keeps only in-frame clones and is missing some. The data show fewer than 50,000 clones, less than 70% seen once. The TCR sequence derives from a man older than 75 with acute or convalescent COVID-19. The source material was peripheral blood.

CDR3 bases: TGTGCCAGCAGCGGCCGTTCGGACAGACGATCACCCCTCCACTTT. Its protein product is CASSGRSDRRSPLHF. The chain has TRBV6-5 and TRBJ1-6; possible D gene TRBD1, 6 bases. V was trimmed by 6 bases and J by 10 bases, leaving 19 bases between them. CDR3 size: 15 residues. Germline loops: CDR1 MNHEY, CDR2 SVGAGI.